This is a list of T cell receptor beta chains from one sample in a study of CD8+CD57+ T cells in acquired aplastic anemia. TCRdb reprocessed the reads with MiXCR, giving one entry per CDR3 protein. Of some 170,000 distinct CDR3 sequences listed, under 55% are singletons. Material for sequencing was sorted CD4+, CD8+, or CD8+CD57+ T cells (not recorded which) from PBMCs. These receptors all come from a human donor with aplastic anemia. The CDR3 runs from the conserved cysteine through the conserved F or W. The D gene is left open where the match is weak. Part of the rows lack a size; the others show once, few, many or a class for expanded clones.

cdr3_aa: CATSGDGMGGNTEAFF; cdr3_nt: TGTGCCACCAGTGGTGATGGTATGGGTGGAAACACTGAAGCTTTCTTT; j_call: TRBJ1-1; d_call: NA; clone_size: few; v_call: TRBV24-1
cdr3_aa: CASSVSGGRSTDTQYF; cdr3_nt: TGTGCCAGCAGCGTTAGCGGGGGACGAAGCACAGATACGCAGTATTTT; j_call: TRBJ2-3; d_call: TRBD2; clone_size: NA; v_call: TRBV9
cdr3_aa: CASSYSVRGTNTGELFF; cdr3_nt: TGTGCCAGCAGTTACTCGGTTCGGGGGACGAACACCGGGGAGCTGTTTTTT; j_call: TRBJ2-2; d_call: NA; clone_size: many; v_call: TRBV6-5
cdr3_aa: CSASGTSSYEQYF; cdr3_nt: TGCAGTGCTAGTGGGACATCCTCCTACGAGCAGTACTTC; j_call: TRBJ2-7; d_call: NA; clone_size: many; v_call: TRBV20-1
cdr3_aa: CATSRDWGTGGNSEAFF; cdr3_nt: TGTGCCACCAGCAGAGATTGGGGAACAGGGGGCAACAGTGAAGCTTTCTTT; j_call: TRBJ1-1; d_call: TRBD1; clone_size: once; v_call: TRBV15
cdr3_aa: CASSVIRSPYEQYF; cdr3_nt: TGCGCCAGCAGTGTTATCAGGAGCCCCTACGAGCAGTACTTC; j_call: TRBJ2-7; d_call: NA; clone_size: NA; v_call: TRBV2
cdr3_aa: CSASSTSGMRETQYF; cdr3_nt: TGCAGTGCTAGCTCCACTAGCGGGATGAGGGAGACCCAGTACTTC; j_call: TRBJ2-5; d_call: TRBD2; clone_size: NA; v_call: TRBV20-1
cdr3_aa: CASSPGMYNEQFF; cdr3_nt: TGCGCCAGCAGCCCGGGGATGTACAATGAGCAGTTCTTC; j_call: TRBJ2-1; d_call: NA; clone_size: many; v_call: TRBV4-1
cdr3_aa: CASRHRDRGNTEAFF; cdr3_nt: TGTGCCAGCAGGCACCGGGACAGGGGGAACACTGAAGCTTTCTTT; j_call: TRBJ1-1; d_call: TRBD1; clone_size: NA; v_call: TRBV6-1
cdr3_aa: CASSISGQGAYEQYF; cdr3_nt: TGTGCCAGTAGTATTTCTGGACAGGGGGCTTACGAGCAGTACTTC; j_call: TRBJ2-7; d_call: TRBD1; clone_size: once; v_call: TRBV19
cdr3_aa: CASSAAPGRSTDTQYF; cdr3_nt: TGTGCCAGTAGTGCCGCCCCGGGACGGAGCACAGATACGCAGTATTTT; j_call: TRBJ2-3; d_call: NA; clone_size: NA; v_call: TRBV19
cdr3_aa: CAASEVSYEQYF; cdr3_nt: TGCGCCGCCAGCGAGGTCTCCTACGAGCAGTACTTC; j_call: TRBJ2-7; d_call: NA; clone_size: many; v_call: TRBV6-1
cdr3_aa: CASSQGGKNIQYF; cdr3_nt: TGCGCCAGCAGCCAAGGGGGGAAAAACATTCAGTACTTC; j_call: TRBJ2-4; d_call: NA; clone_size: NA; v_call: TRBV4-3
cdr3_aa: CASSLEGTGELFF; cdr3_nt: TGTGCCAGCAGCTTAGAGGGAACCGGGGAGCTGTTTTTT; j_call: TRBJ2-2; d_call: NA; clone_size: many; v_call: TRBV7-2
cdr3_aa: CSARGGTSEGETQYF; cdr3_nt: TGCAGTGCTAGGGGGGGGACGAGCGAGGGAGAGACCCAGTACTTC; j_call: TRBJ2-5; d_call: TRBD2; clone_size: once; v_call: TRBV20-1
cdr3_aa: CSASGPGNTIYF; cdr3_nt: TGCAGTGCTAGTGGCCCAGGAAACACCATATATTTT; j_call: TRBJ1-3; d_call: NA; clone_size: NA; v_call: TRBV20-1
cdr3_aa: CASSEGGGYNERFF; cdr3_nt: TGCGCCAGCAGTGAGGGGGGGGGTTACAATGAGCGGTTCTTC; j_call: TRBJ2-1; d_call: TRBD2; clone_size: NA; v_call: TRBV10-2
cdr3_aa: CATSREGSSYNSPLHF; cdr3_nt: TGTGCCACCAGCAGAGAGGGGAGCTCCTATAATTCACCCCTCCACTTT; j_call: TRBJ1-6; d_call: NA; clone_size: many; v_call: TRBV15
cdr3_aa: CATRDPTGELFF; cdr3_nt: TGTGCCACCAGGGATCCCACCGGGGAGCTGTTTTTT; j_call: TRBJ2-2; d_call: NA; clone_size: NA; v_call: TRBV24-1
cdr3_aa: CASSLAGTGEKLFF; cdr3_nt: TGCGCCAGCAGCTTGGCCGGGACGGGTGAAAAACTGTTTTTT; j_call: TRBJ1-4; d_call: NA; clone_size: many; v_call: TRBV5-1
cdr3_aa: CASSFGGDLTDTQYF; cdr3_nt: TGTGCCAGCAGCTTCGGCGGGGACCTGACAGATACGCAGTATTTT; j_call: TRBJ2-3; d_call: NA; clone_size: many; v_call: TRBV5-8
cdr3_aa: CASSTQGQEGLNTEAFF; cdr3_nt: TGTGCCAGTAGTACCCAGGGACAGGAGGGACTCAACACTGAAGCTTTCTTT; j_call: TRBJ1-1; d_call: TRBD1; clone_size: NA; v_call: TRBV19
cdr3_aa: CASTLGQGDGYTF; cdr3_nt: TGTGCCAGCACCCTAGGACAGGGGGATGGCTACACCTTC; j_call: TRBJ1-2; d_call: TRBD1; clone_size: NA; v_call: TRBV9
cdr3_aa: CATSDRGGGAIEQFF; cdr3_nt: TGTGCCACCAGTGATCGGGGAGGCGGTGCAATCGAGCAGTTCTTC; j_call: TRBJ2-1; d_call: NA; clone_size: NA; v_call: TRBV24-1
cdr3_aa: CSARTQLAEYNEQFF; cdr3_nt: TGCAGCGCCCGCACTCAACTAGCGGAATACAATGAGCAGTTCTTC; j_call: TRBJ2-1; d_call: TRBD2; clone_size: once; v_call: TRBV29-1
cdr3_aa: CATSKGPSSGNTIYF; cdr3_nt: TGTGCCACCAGCAAGGGACCTTCCTCTGGAAACACCATATATTTT; j_call: TRBJ1-3; d_call: NA; clone_size: NA; v_call: TRBV15
cdr3_aa: CASSLGSLRAHEQYF; cdr3_nt: TGTGCCAGCAGCTTAGGTTCTTTACGGGCCCACGAGCAGTACTTC; j_call: TRBJ2-7; d_call: NA; clone_size: many; v_call: TRBV11-2
cdr3_aa: CASSSTGVATNEKLFF; cdr3_nt: TGTGCCAGCAGTAGCACGGGGGTCGCAACTAATGAAAAACTGTTTTTT; j_call: TRBJ1-4; d_call: NA; clone_size: many; v_call: TRBV7-9
cdr3_aa: CASRGGGETQYF; cdr3_nt: TGTGCCAGCCGGGGGGGCGGCGAGACCCAGTACTTC; j_call: TRBJ2-5; d_call: TRBD2; clone_size: few; v_call: TRBV7-9
cdr3_aa: CAASGRSNTGELFF; cdr3_nt: TGTGCCGCGTCCGGGCGGTCGAACACCGGGGAGCTGTTTTTT; j_call: TRBJ2-2; d_call: NA; clone_size: NA; v_call: TRBV24-1
cdr3_aa: CSVDLEGQGNEQFF; cdr3_nt: TGCAGCGTTGACTTAGAGGGCCAAGGGAATGAGCAGTTCTTC; j_call: TRBJ2-1; d_call: NA; clone_size: NA; v_call: TRBV29-1